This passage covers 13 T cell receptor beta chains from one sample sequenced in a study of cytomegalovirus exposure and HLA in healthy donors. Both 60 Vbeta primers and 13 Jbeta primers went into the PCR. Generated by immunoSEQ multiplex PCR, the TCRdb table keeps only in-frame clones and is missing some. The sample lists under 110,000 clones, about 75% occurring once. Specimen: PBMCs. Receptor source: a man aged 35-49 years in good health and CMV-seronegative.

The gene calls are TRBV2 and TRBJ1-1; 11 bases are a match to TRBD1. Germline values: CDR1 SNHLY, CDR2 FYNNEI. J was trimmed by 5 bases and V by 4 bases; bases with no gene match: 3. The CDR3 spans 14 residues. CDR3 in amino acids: CASSAGQGGTEAFF. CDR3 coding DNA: TGTGCCAGCAGTGCGGGACAGGGGGGGACTGAAGCTTTCTTT.

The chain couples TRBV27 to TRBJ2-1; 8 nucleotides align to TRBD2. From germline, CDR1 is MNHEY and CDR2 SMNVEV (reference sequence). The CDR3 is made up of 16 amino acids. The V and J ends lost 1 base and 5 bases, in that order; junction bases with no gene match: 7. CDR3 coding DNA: TGTGCCAGCAGTTTATTACTAGCGGAGTACAACAATGAGCAGTTCTTC. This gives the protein CASSLLLAEYNNEQFF.

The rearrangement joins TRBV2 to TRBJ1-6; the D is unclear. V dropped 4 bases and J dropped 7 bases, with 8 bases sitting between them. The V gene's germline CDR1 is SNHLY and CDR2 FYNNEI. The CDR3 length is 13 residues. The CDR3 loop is CASSVSGNSPLHF. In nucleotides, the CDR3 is TGTGCCAGCAGTGTGTCCGGGAATTCACCCCTCCACTTT.

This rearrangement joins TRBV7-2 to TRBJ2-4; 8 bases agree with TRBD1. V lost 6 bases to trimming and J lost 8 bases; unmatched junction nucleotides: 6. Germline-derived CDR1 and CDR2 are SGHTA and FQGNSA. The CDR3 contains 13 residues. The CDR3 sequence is CASSPYRGDIQYF. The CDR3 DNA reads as TGTGCCAGCAGTCCCTACAGGGGGGACATTCAGTACTTC.

CDR3 coding DNA: TGTCAGGAGGGTACTAACTATGGCTACACCTTC. Its translation is CQEGTNYGYTF. V gene TRBV19 combines with J gene TRBJ1-2; D unclear. CDR3 length equals 11 residues. Germline CDR1 LNHDA, CDR2 SQIVND (reference sequence). Based on the CDR3 plus reference TRBV19 and TRBJ1-2, the full variable domain is DGGITQSPKYLFRKEGQNVTLSCEQNLNHDAMYWYRQDPGQGLRLIYYSQIVNDFQKGDIAEGYSVSREKKESFPLTVTSAQKNPTAFYLCQEGTNYGYTFGSGTRLTVV.

The DNA of the CDR3 is TGCGCCAGCAGCCATACCAGGGGAGAGACAGATACGCAGTATTTT. This gives the protein CASSHTRGETDTQYF. The gene calls are TRBV5-1 and TRBJ2-3; perhaps TRBD1 as D (6 bases). Trimming took off 4 bases at V and 3 bases at J, with 15 bases between the two ends. CDR3 size: 15 residues. The germline V gene encodes CDR1 SGHRS and CDR2 YFSETQ.

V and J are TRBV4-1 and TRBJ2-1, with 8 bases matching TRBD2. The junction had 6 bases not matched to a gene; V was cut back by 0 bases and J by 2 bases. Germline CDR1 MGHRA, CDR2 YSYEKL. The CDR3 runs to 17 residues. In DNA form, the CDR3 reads TGCGCCAGCAGCCAAGATGTCCTAGCGGGCCCCTACAATGAGCAGTTCTTC. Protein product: CASSQDVLAGPYNEQFF.

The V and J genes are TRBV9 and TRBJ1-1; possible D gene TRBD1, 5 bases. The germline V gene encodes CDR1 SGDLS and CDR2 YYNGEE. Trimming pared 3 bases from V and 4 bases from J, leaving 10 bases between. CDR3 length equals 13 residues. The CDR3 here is CASSGGGVTEAFF. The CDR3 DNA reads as TGTGCCAGCAGCGGGGGGGGAGTCACTGAAGCTTTCTTT.

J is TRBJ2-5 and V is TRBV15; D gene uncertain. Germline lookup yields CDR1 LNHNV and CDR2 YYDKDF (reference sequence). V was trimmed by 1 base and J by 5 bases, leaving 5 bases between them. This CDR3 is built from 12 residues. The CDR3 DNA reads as TGTGCCACCAGCAGAGTTCGGGAGACCCAGTACTTC. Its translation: CATSRVRETQYF.

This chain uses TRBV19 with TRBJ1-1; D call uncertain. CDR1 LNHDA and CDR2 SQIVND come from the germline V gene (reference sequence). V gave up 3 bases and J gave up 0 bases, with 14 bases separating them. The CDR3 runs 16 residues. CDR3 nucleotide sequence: TGTGCCAGTAGTATTTATCGGGGTCGTATGAACACTGAAGCTTTCTTT. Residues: CASSIYRGRMNTEAFF.

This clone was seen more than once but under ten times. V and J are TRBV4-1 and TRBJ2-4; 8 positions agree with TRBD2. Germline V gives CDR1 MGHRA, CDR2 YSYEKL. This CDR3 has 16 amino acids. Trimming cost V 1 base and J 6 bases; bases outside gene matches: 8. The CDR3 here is CASSQVGRGGRNIQYF. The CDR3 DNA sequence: TGCGCCAGCAGCCAAGTGGGTCGGGGGGGCAGAAACATTCAGTACTTC.

The CDR3 DNA reads TGTGCCAGCAGGAGCGGGGGGGCCGGCACAGATACGCAGTATTTT. Translation: CASRSGGAGTDTQYF. The V call is TRBV6-1, the J call TRBJ2-3; 10 positions match TRBD2. Trimming at V came to 6 bases and at J to 1 base, leaving 4 bases not matched to a gene. The CDR3 has 15 residues. Per germline, CDR1 MNHNS and CDR2 SASEGT.

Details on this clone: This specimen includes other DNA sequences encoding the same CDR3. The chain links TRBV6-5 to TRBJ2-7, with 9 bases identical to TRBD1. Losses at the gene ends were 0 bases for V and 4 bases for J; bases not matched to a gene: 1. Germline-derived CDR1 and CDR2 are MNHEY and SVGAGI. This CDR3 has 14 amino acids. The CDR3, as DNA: TGTGCCAGCAGTTACTCAGACAGGGGGTACGAGCAGTACTTC. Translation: CASSYSDRGYEQYF.